Sequencing of this TCR beta chain was carried out in a study of PD-L1 blockade in urothelial cancer. Losses at the gene ends were 4 bases for V and 5 bases for J; bases not matched to a gene: 2. Germline CDR1 and CDR2: SGHNT and YYREEE (reference sequence). The CDR3 is made up of 13 amino acids. Study-wide findings and caveats: Durable benefit accompanied greater 3-week expansion of tumor-associated blood clones.

For this clone: The target antigen is unknown.

TCRdb keeps only in-frame clones here, not all; method: immunoSEQ multiplex PCR. The data show fewer than 25,000 clones, about four fifths seen once. The time point was: peripheral blood 6 weeks after treatment start. This chain uses TRBV5-4 with TRBJ2-4, with 8 positions matching TRBD1. Material: PBMCs, obtained around atezolizumab (anti-PD-L1) treatment. The receptor comes from a man aged 50 to 59 with urothelial cancer. CDR3 in amino acids: CASSLQGENIQYF. The CDR3 DNA reads TGTGCCAGCAGCCTACAGGGGGAAAACATTCAGTACTTC.